This TCR beta chain was captured by sequencing in a study of cytomegalovirus exposure and HLA in healthy donors. Looking at the study overall: From donors who were HLA-typed, an early data release held around 85 million unique TCRs. Overall study findings and caveats: Later analysis reportedly placed an Asian-associated ancestry cluster below the approximately 650-donor mean in N-insertions.

Concerning this clone itself: Its antigen remains unidentified.

The study ran its PCR with 60 Vbeta and 13 Jbeta primers. Method: immunoSEQ multiplex PCR; TCRdb's copy keeps in-frame clones and lacks some. The table shows about 150,000 clones, with roughly 88% occurring only once. With 4 bases clipped from V and 2 bases from J, the junction kept 11 bases outside the gene matches. Germline lookup yields CDR1 SGHAT and CDR2 FQNNGV. This CDR3 has 17 residues. The sequenced sample consisted of PBMCs. The TCR comes from a woman in her 40s in good health and CMV-seronegative. The chain recombines TRBV11-2 with TRBJ2-1, with TRBD2 identical over 7 bases. The CDR3 coding sequence is TGTGCCAGCAGCTCCCTCAGGCTCAGCGGGACCTACAATGAGCAGTTCTTC. This sequence encodes CASSSLRLSGTYNEQFF.